These 17 T cell receptor beta chains share one sample of origin, sequenced in a study of blood T cell repertoires in COVID-19. Here immunoSEQ multiplex PCR was the method, and the copy in TCRdb shows in-frame clones only, minus some. The table records around 300,000 clones, approximately 86% of them present only once. The sequencing sample was made of peripheral blood. The receptors stem from a woman aged 70 to 79 with COVID-19, enrolled during active disease.

The V gene is TRBV9, the J gene TRBJ1-5; D is uncertain. Germline V CDR1 and CDR2: SGDLS, YYNGEE. The CDR3 consists of 15 residues. V was cut by 0 bases and J by 2 bases, with 9 bases left in between. In DNA, the CDR3 is TGTGCCAGCAGCGTAGGGAGTAGCGGCAATCAGCCCCAGCATTTT. This encodes CASSVGSSGNQPQHF.

The genes are TRBV6-5 and TRBJ2-3; 9 bases are a match to TRBD2. Germline V lookup: CDR1 MNHEY, CDR2 SVGAGI. There are 16 residues in the CDR3. V was clipped by 2 bases and J by 4 bases; unmatched bases: 7. This chain's CDR3 is CASSYEVAGAADTQYF. For the CDR3, the DNA is TGTGCCAGCAGTTACGAGGTAGCGGGGGCCGCAGATACGCAGTATTTT.

The chain joins TRBV7-2 to TRBJ1-2, with D maybe TRBD1 (5 bases). V was shortened by 5 bases and J by 5 bases, with 15 bases between the two germline ends. This CDR3 has 14 residues. Per the germline V gene, CDR1 is SGHTA and CDR2 is FQGNSA. Here the CDR3 reads CASSTFQEGYGYTF. The CDR3 nucleotides read TGTGCCAGCAGCACTTTCCAGGAGGGGTATGGCTACACCTTC.

The genes are TRBV2 and TRBJ2-5; weak D call: TRBD1 (5 bases). CDR1 is SNHLY and CDR2 is FYNNEI in the germline V gene. With 7 bases removed from V and 5 bases from J, the gap between germline ends came to 14 bases. The CDR3 is 13 residues long. Here the CDR3 reads CASTGRVRETQYF. For the CDR3, the DNA is TGTGCCAGCACAGGCAGGGTGAGGGAGACCCAGTACTTC.

The rearrangement uses TRBV7-9 and TRBJ2-1; D is ambiguous. V dropped 5 bases and J dropped 10 bases, with 15 bases sitting between them. The CDR3 sequence is 13 residues long. Germline V gene data show CDR1 as SEHNR and CDR2 as FQNEAQ (reference sequence). CDR3 coding DNA: TGTGCCAGCAGCATACCCTATCTCTGGGAGCAGTTCTTC. Protein sequence: CASSIPYLWEQFF.

V usage is TRBV28 and J usage is TRBJ2-7; TRBD2 might be the D (6 bases). The CDR3 runs to 13 residues. Trimming left V 6 bases short and J 3 bases short, with 12 bases between. CDR1 is MDHEN, CDR2 SYDVKM, per germline. CDR3 bases: TGTGCCAGCAGCCCCGGGACTTACTACGAGCAGTACTTC. Translation: CASSPGTYYEQYF.

This clone came up once. V gene TRBV6-4 combines with J gene TRBJ1-5, with a possible D match to TRBD1 (6 bases). The length of the CDR3 is 14 residues. Germline V gives CDR1 MRHNA, CDR2 SNTAGT. Between the trimmed V and J ends, which lost 2 bases and 9 bases, there was a span of 14 bases. For the CDR3, the DNA is TGTGCCAGCAGTGACCCAGGGGCAAGGGGGCCCCAGCATTTT. Its protein is CASSDPGARGPQHF.

Turning to this clone: This sample includes further DNA sequences coding for the same CDR3. The chain combines TRBV6-5 with TRBJ1-1; D call uncertain. Germline CDR1 MNHEY, CDR2 SVGAGI. V lost 0 bases, J lost 4 bases, and 6 bases lay in between. The CDR3 consists of 13 residues. The CDR3 sequence: CASSYSSVTEAFF. CDR3 nucleotides: TGTGCCAGCAGTTACTCGTCAGTCACTGAAGCTTTCTTT.

The V and J genes are TRBV6-2 or TRBV6-3 and TRBJ1-5; no reliable D call. V was shortened by 0 bases and J by 2 bases, with 8 bases between the two germline ends. There are 15 residues in the CDR3. Germline V gives CDR1 MNHEY, CDR2 SVGEGT. This CDR3 reads CASSYSNAGNQPQHF. CDR3 in DNA: TGTGCCAGCAGTTACTCGAACGCAGGCAATCAGCCCCAGCATTTT.

The V and J genes are TRBV5-6 and TRBJ2-7, with D maybe TRBD1 (5 bases). The CDR3 is 14 amino acids. V was trimmed by 0 bases and J by 1 base, leaving 8 bases between them. CDR1 SGHDT and CDR2 YYEEEE come from the germline V gene. The chain's CDR3 is CASSLVDISYEQYF. CDR3 DNA: TGTGCCAGCAGCTTGGTGGACATTTCCTACGAGCAGTACTTC.

V is TRBV7-9 and J is TRBJ1-2, with 8 bases lining up with TRBD1. The CDR3 is made up of 13 amino acids. Germline CDR1 is SEHNR and CDR2 is FQNEAQ (reference sequence). Trimming took 7 bases from V and 7 from J; bases not matched to a gene: 8. The CDR3, as DNA: TGTGCCAGCACCTCGCAGGGGGCGACTGGCTACACCTTC. Amino acids: CASTSQGATGYTF. Full variable domain (outside the CDR3, taken from reference TRBV7-9 and TRBJ1-2): DTGVSQNPRHKITKRGQNVTFRCDPISEHNRLYWYRQTLGQGPEFLTYFQNEAQLEKSRLLSDRFSAERPKGSFSTLEIQRTEQGDSAMYLCASTSQGATGYTFGSGTRLTVV.

The V and J genes are TRBV23-1 and TRBJ1-2; D not resolved. TRBV23-1 is placed among ORFs of uncertain function. CDR3 size: 12 residues. Trimming pared 2 bases from V and 4 bases from J, leaving 5 bases between. Written as DNA, the CDR3 is TGCGCCAGCAGTCAAGCAGGCTATGGCTACACCTTC. It specifies CASSQAGYGYTF.

The genes are TRBV13 and TRBJ2-3, with 12 bases that match TRBD2. CDR3 length: 16 residues. Germline-derived CDR1 and CDR2 are PRHDT and FYEKMQ (reference sequence). The V and J ends lost 5 bases and 4 bases, in that order; junction bases with no gene match: 7. CDR3: CASSAPSGGASDTQYF. As DNA, the CDR3 is TGTGCCAGCAGCGCACCTAGCGGGGGGGCCTCAGATACGCAGTATTTT.

The chain combines TRBV6-5 with TRBJ2-7, with a tentative D call TRBD2 (5 bases). From germline, CDR1 is MNHEY and CDR2 SVGAGI. The CDR3 consists of 15 residues. Trimming shortened V by 6 bases and J by 1 base, and 16 bases separated the two germline ends. The CDR3 coding sequence is TGTGCCAGCAGACCTTATGCGGGCGCATCCTACGAGCAGTACTTC. It is translated as CASRPYAGASYEQYF.

In this sample, this clone turned up once. V and J are TRBV7-9 and TRBJ1-2; D possibly corresponds to TRBD1 (5 bases). CDR3 size: 15 residues. The germline V gene has CDR1 SEHNR and CDR2 FQNEAQ (reference sequence). V was clipped by 5 bases and J by 7 bases, with 20 bases between them. CDR3 sequence reads: CASSKMGLSEGGYTF. The CDR3 DNA reads TGTGCCAGCAGCAAAATGGGACTTTCGGAGGGTGGCTACACCTTC.

The rearrangement joins TRBV30 to TRBJ2-7; no clear D. The V and J ends lost 0 bases and 3 bases respectively, with 9 bases between them. CDR3 length equals 13 residues. Germline V gives CDR1 GTSNPN, CDR2 SVGIG (reference sequence). The CDR3 reads CAWSVSSGYEQYF. CDR3 DNA sequence: TGTGCCTGGAGTGTTAGTTCGGGCTACGAGCAGTACTTC.

The CDR3 sequence is CASSLGRGLGETQYF. In DNA, the CDR3 is TGTGCCAGCAGCTTGGGGCGAGGGTTAGGGGAGACCCAGTACTTC. The V gene is TRBV5-8, the J gene TRBJ2-5; perhaps TRBD2 as D (5 bases). This CDR3 contains 15 residues. Trimming removed 0 bases from V and 5 bases from J, with 14 bases in between. Germline V gene data show CDR1 as SGHTS and CDR2 as YDEGEE.